Listed below are T cell receptor beta chains from one sample, sequenced in a study of neurological immune-mediated disorders. TCRdb re-analysed the 5' RACE reads in MiXCR, keeping a single row per CDR3 protein. The sample contains approximately 50,000 distinct CDR3 sequences, about 9.3% of which appear only once. Sequencing used PBMCs. These receptors all stem from a man aged 65-85 years with HTLV-1-associated myelopathy (HAM/TSP). Each CDR3 is given with its conserved first and last residue. A D gene is named only where the DNA matches it firmly. The size entry is marked missing in some rows and otherwise reads once, few, many or a size class.

abundance,v_gene,j_gene,d_gene,len,CDR3nt,CDR3aa
many,TRBV5-1,TRBJ2-6,-,17,TGCGCCAGCAGCTTGGTAGCAGGCCTCTCTGGGGCCAACGTCCTGACTTTC,CASSLVAGLSGANVLTF
many,TRBV20-1,TRBJ2-7,-,13,TGCAGTGCTAGATTTCGCTCAATCTACGAGCAGTACTTC,CSARFRSIYEQYF
many,TRBV14,TRBJ2-1,-,13,TGTGCCAGCAGCCAAGACCGACAGTTTGAGCAGTTCTTC,CASSQDRQFEQFF
many,TRBV5-1,TRBJ2-4,TRBD1,14,TGCGCCAGCAGCTTGGGACAGGGTGGCAACATTCAGTACTTC,CASSLGQGGNIQYF
many,TRBV20-1,TRBJ1-5,-,13,TGCAGTGCCGCACAGGCAGGAGATCAGCCCCAGCATTTT,CSAAQAGDQPQHF
many,TRBV20-1,TRBJ2-3,-,16,TGCAGTGCTAGAGAAGACCAGCCCTTTCTCACAGATACGCAGTATTTT,CSAREDQPFLTDTQYF
many,TRBV3-1,TRBJ2-7,TRBD2,14,TGTGCCAGCAGCCAAGAACTAGCGGGAAGGGAGCAGTACTTC,CASSQELAGREQYF
many,TRBV20-1,TRBJ2-3,TRBD2,13,TGCAGTGAGGGCGGGAGGGAGGCAGATACGCAGTATTTT,CSEGGREADTQYF
many,TRBV4-2,TRBJ1-1,-,14,TGTGCCAGCAGCCAAGGTGGCAGCCTCACTGAAGCTTTCTTT,CASSQGGSLTEAFF
many,TRBV18,TRBJ2-1,-,14,TGTGCCAGCTCACCGCAAAGAGGTGGCAATGAGCAGTTCTTC,CASSPQRGGNEQFF
many,TRBV28,TRBJ2-4,-,14,TGTGCCAGCAGTTTGTCCAGGGCCGGGACCGAATGGTACTTC,CASSLSRAGTEWYF
many,TRBV28,TRBJ2-2,TRBD2,17,TGTGCCAGCAGTTTAGATACCGGGACTATTAACACCGGGGAGCTGTTTTTT,CASSLDTGTINTGELFF
many,TRBV4-2,TRBJ2-1,-,16,TGTGCCAGCAGCCGTCTCCGGGGCGGGATCGAAAATGAGCAGTTCTTC,CASSRLRGGIENEQFF
few,TRBV5-4,TRBJ2-1,TRBD1,14,TGTGCCAGCAGCCGGGACAGGGGAGGCAATGAGCAGTTCTTC,CASSRDRGGNEQFF
many,TRBV27,TRBJ2-2,-,15,TGTGCCAGCACCTTCGTTTTACAGGGAACCGGGGAGCTGTTTTTT,CASTFVLQGTGELFF
many,TRBV5-1,TRBJ2-1,-,13,TGCGCCAGCAGCTTGCTTATAGGGGATGAGCAGTTCTTC,CASSLLIGDEQFF
many,TRBV12-3/TRBV12-4,TRBJ1-1,TRBD1,14,TGTGCCAGCAGTGCCAGACAGGGGAAGACTGAAGCTTTCTTT,CASSARQGKTEAFF
many,TRBV19,TRBJ1-1,TRBD1,13,TGTGCCAGTAGTGGAAACAGGGGCACTGAAGCTTTCTTT,CASSGNRGTEAFF
many,TRBV10-3,TRBJ1-6,TRBD1,14,TGTGCCATCAGGACGGACAGGGTCGGCTCACCCCTCCACTTT,CAIRTDRVGSPLHF
many,TRBV6-2/TRBV6-3,TRBJ2-2,-,14,TGTGCCAGCATATGGACTCCGAGGGTCGGGGAGCTGTTTTTT,CASIWTPRVGELFF
many,TRBV5-1,TRBJ2-7,-,15,TGCGCCAGCAGCCCATCTACGACTGGGTTTGGCGAGCAGTACTTC,CASSPSTTGFGEQYF
many,TRBV6-1,TRBJ2-5,-,12,TGTGCCAGCAGGACGGGGTTTGAGACCCAGTACTTC,CASRTGFETQYF
many,TRBV20-1,TRBJ2-3,TRBD1,14,TGCAGTGCTCCACAGGGGACGGGGACAGATACGCAGTATTTT,CSAPQGTGTDTQYF
many,TRBV5-5,TRBJ2-1,TRBD2,14,TGTGCCAGCAACGATCTAGCGGCGGGCAATGAGCAGTTCTTC,CASNDLAAGNEQFF
many,TRBV6-5,TRBJ2-7,-,13,TGTGCCAGCAGTTTGGGACACCTCTACGAGCAGTACTTC,CASSLGHLYEQYF
many,TRBV5-1,TRBJ1-2,-,12,TGCGCCAGCAGCCCGGACTGGGACGACTACACCTTC,CASSPDWDDYTF
many,TRBV10-3,TRBJ2-2,TRBD2,17,TGTGCCATCAGTGAATATCGCCTAGCGGGATTCACCGGGGAGCTGTTTTTT,CAISEYRLAGFTGELFF
many,TRBV20-1,TRBJ2-1,-,15,TGCAGTGCGCGCGACAGAATTAGCTCCTACAATGAGCAGTTCTTC,CSARDRISSYNEQFF
many,TRBV7-9,TRBJ2-3,TRBD2,19,TGTGCCAGCAGCTTAAAGGTAGCGGGAGGGATTTGGCCCACAGATACGCAGTATTTT,CASSLKVAGGIWPTDTQYF
many,TRBV18,TRBJ2-7,TRBD2,20,TGTGCCAGCTCACCACAGACTCCCGGGACTAGCGGGATCCTTAACAACGAGCAGTACTTC,CASSPQTPGTSGILNNEQYF
many,TRBV5-1,TRBJ2-1,-,12,TGCGCCAGCAGCGAACCACGCAATGAGCAGTTCTTC,CASSEPRNEQFF
many,TRBV6-5,TRBJ2-1,TRBD2,15,TGTGCCAGCAGTATAGGGACTAGCGGACACAATGAGCAGTTCTTC,CASSIGTSGHNEQFF
many,TRBV20-1,TRBJ2-7,-,13,TGCAGTGCTCCGGGACCTCCCCCGGGCGAGCAGTACTTC,CSAPGPPPGEQYF
many,TRBV4-3,TRBJ2-1,TRBD2,18,TGCGCCAGCAGCCCCGGGACTAGCGGGATCTACACCTACAATGAGCAGTTCTTC,CASSPGTSGIYTYNEQFF
many,TRBV28,TRBJ2-5,-,13,TGTGCCAGCAGTGAGGGCCGTCAAGAGACCCAGTACTTC,CASSEGRQETQYF
many,TRBV5-1,TRBJ1-2,-,16,TGCGCCAGCAGCTTCACGGAGGGGGGACCTAACTATGGCTACACCTTC,CASSFTEGGPNYGYTF
many,TRBV5-6,TRBJ2-4,-,13,TGTGCCAGCAGCTTGGACCAGGGGAACATTCAGTACTTC,CASSLDQGNIQYF
many,TRBV28,TRBJ2-5,-,14,TGTGCCAGCAGTTTACCTAAGTCCCAAGAGACCCAGTACTTC,CASSLPKSQETQYF
many,TRBV2,TRBJ2-4,-,13,TGTGCCAGCAGCCACCCGGGGGCGGTCATTCAGTACTTC,CASSHPGAVIQYF
many,TRBV7-9,TRBJ2-1,-,20,TGTGCCAGCAGCTTATCGACGGGATCCGCCCTATCCTCCAAATACAATGAGCAGTTCTTC,CASSLSTGSALSSKYNEQFF
many,TRBV7-9,TRBJ2-3,TRBD1,15,TGTGCCAGCAGCTGGGGACAGGGGACGACAGATACGCAGTATTTT,CASSWGQGTTDTQYF
many,TRBV7-2,TRBJ2-3,TRBD2,16,TGTGCCAGCAGCTTACTAGGCGGGAGGTTTCTAGATACGCAGTATTTT,CASSLLGGRFLDTQYF
many,TRBV20-1,TRBJ1-6,TRBD1,15,TGCAGTGCCGGACAGGGGTCAGCTCTAAATTCACCCCTCCACTTT,CSAGQGSALNSPLHF
many,TRBV28,TRBJ2-7,TRBD2,16,TGTGCCAGCAGTAGGCGAGCGGGGGGCCAATCCTACGAGCAGTACTTC,CASSRRAGGQSYEQYF
many,TRBV7-2,TRBJ2-6,-,17,TGTGCCAGCAGCTTAGCCCCGGGCCGTACGGGGGCCAACGTCCTGACTTTC,CASSLAPGRTGANVLTF
many,TRBV7-2,TRBJ2-3,-,15,TGTGCCAGCAGCCCACAGGGCCAGGGCACAGATACGCAGTATTTT,CASSPQGQGTDTQYF
few,TRBV27,TRBJ2-7,TRBD1,12,TGTGCCATCGGACAGGGTATCTACGAGCAGTACTTC,CAIGQGIYEQYF
-,TRBV19,TRBJ2-1,TRBD2,15,TGTGCCAGTAGTTCAATAGCGGGAGGGAGGAATGAGCAGTTCTTC,CASSSIAGGRNEQFF
-,TRBV4-1,TRBJ2-5,TRBD1,15,TGCGCCAGCAGCCAAGATCCGGGACAGCCAGAGACCCAGTACTTC,CASSQDPGQPETQYF
few,TRBV29-1,TRBJ2-1,TRBD1,13,TGCAGCGTCCGTGTGGGCAGGGGGAATGAGCAGTTCTTC,CSVRVGRGNEQFF
many,TRBV20-1,TRBJ2-3,TRBD2,13,TGCAGTGCTAGTGGCGGGAGAGTGGATACGCAGTATTTT,CSASGGRVDTQYF
many,TRBV24-1,TRBJ2-1,TRBD1,14,TGTGCCACCCAATCAGGGGGAGATTACAATGAGCAGTTCTTC,CATQSGGDYNEQFF
many,TRBV6-4,TRBJ2-2,-,14,TGTGCCAGCAGCCCCGAAGAGAACACCGGGGAGCTGTTTTTT,CASSPEENTGELFF
-,TRBV27,TRBJ2-1,TRBD2,19,TGTGCCAGCAGTTTGGTGTCTAGCGGGAGGGCCCTATTATCTGATGAGCAGTTCTTC,CASSLVSSGRALLSDEQFF
medium-sized,TRBV7-2,TRBJ2-7,-,13,TGTGCCAGCAGCTCTTCTGGTGTCTACGAGCAGTACTTC,CASSSSGVYEQYF